Shown below are 17 T cell receptor beta chains from a single sample sequenced in a study of blood T cell repertoires in COVID-19. Profiled with immunoSEQ multiplex PCR; TCRdb holds only in-frame clones, not every one. The sample consists of some 120,000 clones, less than 75% of them appearing once. Sequencing input: peripheral blood. The receptors stem from a human donor with acute or convalescent COVID-19. The donor label of this sample is uncertain.

The chain joins TRBV29-1 to TRBJ2-2; 10 nucleotides align to TRBD1. With 7 bases clipped from V and 4 bases from J, the junction kept 3 bases outside the gene matches. Germline loops: CDR1 SQVTM, CDR2 ANQGSEA. The CDR3 has 13 amino acids. CDR3 bases: TGCAGCGGGGGGGACAGGGGCACCGGGGAGCTGTTTTTT. Translation gives CSGGDRGTGELFF.

The chain couples TRBV10-2 to TRBJ1-4, with D maybe TRBD1 (6 bases). Between the trimmed V and J ends, which lost 6 bases and 7 bases, there was a span of 15 bases. This CDR3 is built from 14 residues. Per germline, CDR1 WSHSY and CDR2 SAAADI. The CDR3 region is CASRGAGRIEKLFF. The CDR3 coding sequence is TGCGCCAGCAGGGGGGCAGGAAGGATTGAAAAACTGTTTTTT.

V and J are TRBV11-3 and TRBJ1-1; D not resolved. The CDR3 is 14 residues long. Trimming pared 5 bases from V and 2 bases from J, leaving 12 bases between. Germline CDR1 and CDR2: SGHNT and YENEEA. The CDR3 reads CASSLRGGNTEAFF. CDR3 in DNA: TGTGCCAGCAGCCTTCGAGGTGGCAACACTGAAGCTTTCTTT.

The rearrangement uses TRBV18 and TRBJ1-5; a weak D match, TRBD1 (6 bases). The CDR3 runs to 15 residues. Germline-derived CDR1 and CDR2 are KGHSH and LQKENI. V was pared by 1 base and J by 7 bases, with 14 bases between. This chain's CDR3 is CASSPQGGLGQPQHF. The CDR3 nucleotides read TGTGCCAGCTCACCACAGGGGGGGCTCGGGCAGCCCCAGCATTTT.

This clone turned up a few times. The chain employs TRBV28 and TRBJ2-5, with 7 bases identical to TRBD1. V lost 6 bases and J lost 0; bases outside the gene matches: 10. Germline V lookup: CDR1 MDHEN, CDR2 SYDVKM. The CDR3 is 16 residues long. CDR3 sequence reads: CASSPDDDRDQETQYF. The CDR3 nucleotides read TGTGCCAGCAGCCCCGATGACGACAGGGACCAAGAGACCCAGTACTTC.

V is TRBV7-9 and J is TRBJ1-1; D remains ambiguous. Per germline, CDR1 SEHNR and CDR2 FQNEAQ (reference sequence). Deletions cut 5 bases from V and 1 base from J, with 20 bases between. The CDR3 loop spans 17 amino acids. This chain's CDR3 is CASSRASLDNENTEAFF. Here the CDR3 DNA reads TGTGCCAGCAGCCGTGCTTCATTAGACAACGAGAACACTGAAGCTTTCTTT.

In its sample, this clone was seen once. The chain employs TRBV4-1 and TRBJ2-5, with TRBD2 identical over 8 bases. Germline loops: CDR1 MGHRA, CDR2 YSYEKL. V dropped 1 base and J dropped 3; count of bases not matched to a gene: 1. The CDR3 has 14 residues. The CDR3 sequence is CASSQVGGEETQYF. CDR3 bases: TGCGCCAGCAGCCAAGTCGGGGGGGAAGAGACCCAGTACTTC.

The chain combines TRBV9 with TRBJ2-1; 13 bases line up with TRBD2. V gave up 3 bases and J gave up 7 bases; unmatched junction bases: 7. The CDR3 covers 16 residues. Per the germline V gene, CDR1 is SGDLS and CDR2 is YYNGEE. The CDR3 sequence: CASSATSGGASNEQFF. The CDR3 DNA follows: TGTGCCAGCAGCGCTACTAGCGGGGGGGCCTCGAATGAGCAGTTCTTC.

This clone was detected ten times or more. CDR3 coding DNA: TGTGCCAGCAGGACGGGAACGGGACAGGGGCTACCCCTCCACTTT. Protein: CASRTGTGQGLPLHF. This sequence joins TRBV7-9 and TRBJ1-6; 10 nucleotides agree with TRBD1. V lost 6 bases, J lost 12 bases, and 11 bases stayed unmatched. This CDR3 has 15 amino acids. Germline-derived CDR1 and CDR2 are SEHNR and FQNEAQ (reference sequence).

This clone was counted once. V gene TRBV28 combines with J gene TRBJ2-5, with TRBD2 identical over 8 bases. This CDR3 is 15 amino acids long. V dropped 3 bases and J dropped 5; count of bases not matched to a gene: 8. Germline-derived CDR1 and CDR2 are MDHEN and SYDVKM. The CDR3 nucleotides read TGTGCCAGCAGTTTCCTTGCGGGGGGAGCGGAGACCCAGTACTTC. Amino acids: CASSFLAGGAETQYF. Together with reference TRBV28 and TRBJ2-5, the CDR3 gives the full variable domain: DVKVTQSSRYLVKRTGEKVFLECVQDMDHENMFWYRQDPGLGLRLIYFSYDVKMKEKGDIPEGYSVSREKKERFSLILESASTNQTSMYLCASSFLAGGAETQYFGPGTRLLVL.

This clone was counted once. The gene calls are TRBV18 and TRBJ1-5; D may be TRBD1 (6 bases). This CDR3 has 14 residues. V shed 2 bases and J shed 4 bases, with 9 bases lying between them. Germline lookup yields CDR1 KGHSH and CDR2 LQKENI. CDR3 residues: CASSPGGGNQPQHF. For the CDR3, the DNA is TGTGCCAGCTCACCAGGGGGCGGGAATCAGCCCCAGCATTTT.

This chain joins TRBV11-2 and TRBJ1-3; D gene uncertain. Germline CDR1 is SGHAT and CDR2 is FQNNGV. Trimming left V 0 bases short and J 4 bases short, with 7 bases between. CDR3 length: 14 amino acids. The CDR3 reads CASSLDWQGNTIYF. CDR3 nucleotides: TGTGCCAGCAGCTTAGATTGGCAAGGAAACACCATATATTTT.

The chain couples TRBV7-9 to TRBJ2-1; TRBD1 agrees at 8 bases. This CDR3 is 15 amino acids long. Germline CDR1 and CDR2: SEHNR and FQNEAQ (reference sequence). V lost 4 bases, J lost 2 bases, and 4 bases stayed unmatched. This CDR3 is CASSSGTGTYNEQFF. The CDR3 region has the DNA TGTGCCAGCAGCTCAGGGACAGGAACCTACAATGAGCAGTTCTTC.

V and J are TRBV6-2 or TRBV6-3 and TRBJ1-5; the D gene is possibly TRBD1 (6 bases). The CDR3 length is 14 residues. Germline CDR1 MNHEY, CDR2 SVGEGT. The ends were cut back, 0 bases at V and 7 bases at J, with 10 bases in the middle. CDR3 loop: CASSYSNRAQPQHF. CDR3 DNA sequence: TGTGCCAGCAGTTACTCGAACAGGGCCCAGCCCCAGCATTTT.

The chain is built from TRBV5-1 and TRBJ1-6, with D perhaps matching TRBD1 (6 bases). Trimming shortened V by 3 bases and J by 8 bases, and 15 bases separated the two germline ends. The CDR3 contains 15 residues. Germline CDR1 is SGHRS and CDR2 is YFSETQ. CDR3 in DNA: TGCGCCAGCAGCTGGGGGCTGTTTGGGGATTCACCCCTCCACTTT. The encoded protein is CASSWGLFGDSPLHF.

This chain joins TRBV28 and TRBJ1-6, with TRBD1 matching 7 bases. V lost 5 bases to trimming and J lost 8 bases; unmatched junction nucleotides: 15. The CDR3 has 17 amino acids. The germline V gene encodes CDR1 MDHEN and CDR2 SYDVKM. The CDR3 loop is CASSIKGQIFPHSPLHF. The DNA of the CDR3 is TGTGCCAGCAGTATTAAGGGACAGATCTTTCCTCATTCACCCCTCCACTTT.

This chain joins TRBV7-8 and TRBJ1-1; 9 bases map to TRBD1. This CDR3 has 16 amino acids. CDR1 and CDR2 (germline): SGHVS, FQNEAQ. The junction had 8 bases not matched to a gene; V was cut back by 3 bases and J by 3 bases. CDR3 protein: CASSLKQGARDTEAFF. The CDR3 DNA reads TGTGCCAGCAGCTTGAAACAGGGGGCGAGGGACACTGAAGCTTTCTTT.